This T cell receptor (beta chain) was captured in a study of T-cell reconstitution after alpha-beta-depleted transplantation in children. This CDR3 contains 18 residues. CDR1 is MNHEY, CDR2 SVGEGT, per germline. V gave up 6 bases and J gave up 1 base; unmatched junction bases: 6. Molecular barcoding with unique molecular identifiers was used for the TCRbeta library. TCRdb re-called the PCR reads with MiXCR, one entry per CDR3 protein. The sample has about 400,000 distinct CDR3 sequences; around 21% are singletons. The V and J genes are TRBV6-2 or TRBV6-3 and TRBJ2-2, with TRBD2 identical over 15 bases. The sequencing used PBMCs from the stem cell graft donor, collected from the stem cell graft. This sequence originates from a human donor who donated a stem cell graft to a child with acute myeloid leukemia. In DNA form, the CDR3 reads TGTGCCAGCAGACTCCTGGGACTAGCGGGGGGGAACACCGGGGAGCTGTTTTTT. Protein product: CASRLLGLAGGNTGELFF.